This entry features one TCR beta chain sequence. This sample stems from a study of control samples from healthy donors and cancer patients. The CDR3 is 13 amino acids. In germline, CDR1 is SNHLY, CDR2 FYNNEI. V lost 4 bases and J lost 2, with 8 bases in between. Data came from immunoSEQ multiplex PCR; TCRdb stores just in-frame clones and leaves some out. The data contain about 36,000 clones, approximately 95% of them seen just once; the ten biggest clones take up approximately 1.7%. The sample consisted of PBMCs. This chain links TRBV2 with TRBJ1-2; D is uncertain. This receptor was identified in a man aged 35 to 55 with colorectal cancer. The DNA for the CDR3 is TGTGCCAGCAGTGCCGGGGAGAACTATGGCTACACCTTC. It is translated as CASSAGENYGYTF. The whole variable domain, filled in from reference TRBV2 and TRBJ1-2, reads EPEVTQTPSHQVTQMGQEVILRCVPISNHLYFYWYRQILGQKVEFLVSFYNNEISEKSEIFDDQFSVERPDGSNFTLKIRSTKLEDSAMYFCASSAGENYGYTFGSGTRLTVV.